The source of this TCR beta chain is a study of shared clonotypes between healthy human individuals. Study-level results: Clonotype sharing among the donors was expected to vary with sequencing depth.

Here immunoSEQ multiplex PCR was the method, and the copy in TCRdb shows in-frame clones only, minus some. The sample carries hundreds of thousands of clones, around four fifths recorded once. With respect to this clone: Its antigen is currently unknown.

The CDR3 loop spans 16 amino acids. In germline, CDR1 is SNHLY, CDR2 FYNNEI. J was trimmed by 7 bases and V by 6 bases; bases with no gene match: 13. CD4+ cell separation produced CD45RA+ naive and CD45RA-negative memory subsets. This receptor was identified in a woman under 40 in good health. The rearrangement joins TRBV2 to TRBJ2-1, with TRBD2 matching over 9 bases. The source material was memory CD4+ T cells sorted from blood. As for subset: CD45RA-negative fraction. This CDR3 is CASRLFRTSASNEQFF. DNA of the CDR3: TGTGCCAGCAGACTATTCCGGACTAGCGCGAGTAATGAGCAGTTCTTC. The full variable domain, with the rest looked up from reference TRBV2 and TRBJ2-1, is EPEVTQTPSHQVTQMGQEVILRCVPISNHLYFYWYRQILGQKVEFLVSFYNNEISEKSEIFDDQFSVERPDGSNFTLKIRSTKLEDSAMYFCASRLFRTSASNEQFFGPGTRLTVL.